This T cell receptor beta chain was sequenced for a study of cytomegalovirus exposure and HLA in healthy donors. Study conclusions and caveats: A later analysis linked roughly 17,000 TCR beta sequences to HLA alleles at 0.05 false discovery rate. When a later analysis compared HLA-associated TCR beta chains with equally common others, the HLA-associated chains turned out to be more clonally expanded and to have lower generation probabilities.

Comment on this clone: Its antigen is undetermined. This specimen includes other DNA sequences encoding the same CDR3.

There are 16 residues in the CDR3. Trimming removed 5 bases at V and 2 bases at J, with 18 bases between. Germline lookup yields CDR1 SEHNR and CDR2 FQNEAQ (reference sequence). The PCR contained 60 Vbeta and 13 Jbeta primers. Profiled with immunoSEQ multiplex PCR; TCRdb holds only in-frame clones, not every one. Counted here are some 200,000 clones, less than 90% occurring once; the ten biggest clones make up over 1.5%. What was sequenced was PBMCs. The origin of this receptor is a man over 45 in good health and CMV-seronegative. This chain connects TRBV7-9 to TRBJ1-1, with D perhaps matching TRBD1 (6 bases). The CDR3 sequence is CASSNLWGGQNTEAFF. For the CDR3, the DNA is TGTGCCAGCAGCAACCTTTGGGGGGGACAAAACACTGAAGCTTTCTTT.